This paragraph covers one T cell receptor beta chain sequence. Its antigen is unknown. The V and J ends lost 1 base and 5 bases respectively, with 12 bases between them. CDR3 size: 15 residues. Germline-derived CDR1 and CDR2 are MGHRA and YSYEKL. Naive CD8 populations comprised CD45RO-negative cells positively selected for CCR7, excluding terminally differentiated effector memory CD45RA+ cells. The sample comes from a study of shared clonotypes between healthy human individuals. Study findings and constraints: It was expected that sequencing depth would affect clonotype sharing among donors.

Generated by immunoSEQ multiplex PCR, the TCRdb table keeps only in-frame clones and is missing some. The sample includes approximately 600,000 clones, 85% to 95% seen only once; the top ten take over 0.1%. The source of this sequence is a woman between 25 and 40 years old in good health. The gene calls are TRBV4-1 and TRBJ2-1; D perhaps matches TRBD1 (5 bases). Input material: naive CD8+ T cells sorted from blood. CDR3 residues: CASSQVFRGNNEQFF. The CDR3 DNA sequence: TGCGCCAGCAGCCAAGTCTTTAGGGGTAACAATGAGCAGTTCTTC.